Detailed here is one T cell receptor (beta chain). The antigen remains unidentified. CDR3 length: 14 residues. CDR1 and CDR2 from the germline V gene are SGHTA and FQGNSA. Trimming stripped 3 bases from V and 2 bases from J, with 9 bases between. This sample is part of a study of T cell repertoires in cytomegalovirus infection. General study findings and limits: Carriers of CMV and the relevant HLA type were discriminated by public TCR beta frequency.

From the reads, TCRdb called clonotypes with MiXCR, one entry per CDR3 protein. Of about 140,000 distinct CDR3 sequences listed, 6.5% are singletons. The sequence came from a human donor in good health (CMV status not recorded). Some clones in this sample may be carry-over from other donors' samples. Sequenced material: PBMCs. J is TRBJ2-3 and V is TRBV7-2; tentative D call: TRBD1 (6 bases). The DNA of the CDR3 is TGTGCCAGCAGCTTCCGGACAGACACAGATACGCAGTATTTT. Translating gives CASSFRTDTDTQYF.